The 30 T cell receptor beta chains in this list originate from one sample, sequenced in a study of T cell responses to AZD1222 COVID-19 vaccine. Some clones are missing from TCRdb's copy, which holds only in-frame ones; the method was immunoSEQ multiplex PCR. Counted here are tens of thousands of clones, approximately 90% occurring once; the ten biggest clones make up 9.5% to 13%. The sequences come from peripheral blood, collected 28 days after the second AZD1222 dose. The source of these receptors is an adult who received the AZD1222 COVID-19 vaccine.

This chain connects TRBV18 to TRBJ1-2, with D possibly TRBD1 on 5 matching bases. Germline CDR1 reads KGHSH; CDR2 reads LQKENI. This CDR3 contains 13 residues. The ends were cut back, 8 bases at V and 6 bases at J, with 16 bases in the middle. The CDR3, as DNA: TGTGCCAGCCTATCGGGGGTTAATGATGGCTACACCTTC. Protein product: CASLSGVNDGYTF.

The rearrangement uses TRBV7-9 and TRBJ2-1; a possible D gene is TRBD2 (7 bases). The CDR3 loop spans 15 amino acids. Germline CDR1 and CDR2: SEHNR and FQNEAQ (reference sequence). V lost 1 base and J 4 bases, leaving 11 bases between the germline ends. The CDR3 region is CASSLGGGQYNEQFF. In DNA form, the CDR3 reads TGTGCCAGCAGCTTAGGCGGGGGCCAATACAATGAGCAGTTCTTC.

This clone has a single count. V is TRBV11-2 and J is TRBJ2-7, with 9 bases identical to TRBD1. Germline V gene sequence: CDR1 SGHAT, CDR2 FQNNGV. CDR3 length: 13 amino acids. The J segment lost 8 bases and the V segment lost 5 bases, leaving 7 bases of the junction unmatched. CDR3 sequence reads: CASSRDRDTQQYF. In DNA, the CDR3 is TGTGCCAGCAGCAGGGACAGGGACACCCAGCAGTACTTC.

V gene TRBV9 combines with J gene TRBJ2-3, with D unclear. Deletions cut 4 bases from V and 0 bases from J, with 12 bases between. This CDR3 is 15 amino acids long. Germline V lookup: CDR1 SGDLS, CDR2 YYNGEE. Here the CDR3 DNA reads TGTGCCAGCAGCTACGGCGGAACTAGCACAGATACGCAGTATTTT. It translates to CASSYGGTSTDTQYF.

This chain connects TRBV15 to TRBJ2-7; D not resolved. V gave up 1 base and J gave up 3 bases, with 7 bases separating them. From germline, CDR1 is LNHNV and CDR2 YYDKDF (reference sequence). The length of the CDR3 is 13 residues. DNA of the CDR3: TGTGCCACCAGCAGAGGGACCGACTACGAGCAGTACTTC. Its protein product is CATSRGTDYEQYF.

The chain joins TRBV6-1 to TRBJ1-3; D is ambiguous. Germline CDR1 is MNHNS and CDR2 is SASEGT. The CDR3 length is 15 residues. V dropped 3 bases and J dropped 0 bases, with 9 bases sitting between them. CDR3 coding DNA: TGTGCCAGCAGTGATAACGGAATCTCTGGAAACACCATATATTTT. Translation gives CASSDNGISGNTIYF.

The V and J genes are TRBV11-3 and TRBJ2-2; a possible D gene is TRBD1 (7 bases). Germline assignment: CDR1 SGHNT and CDR2 YENEEA. The V end lost 7 bases, the J end lost 5 bases, and 17 bases lay between the germline ends. The CDR3 extends over 15 amino acids. The CDR3 region has the DNA TGTGCCAGCAAGAAGGGGGCGGCGGGAACCGGGGAGCTGTTTTTT. As protein: CASKKGAAGTGELFF.

CDR3 bases: TGTGCCAGCAGACCTGGGGGGGGCCTACACACTGAAGCTTTCTTT. Translation: CASRPGGGLHTEAFF. V gene TRBV6-2 or TRBV6-3 combines with J gene TRBJ1-1; D is possibly TRBD1 (6 bases). Trimming took 6 bases from V and 3 from J, leaving 17 bases between them. This CDR3 comprises 15 residues. In germline, CDR1 is MNHEY, CDR2 SVGEGT.

The rearrangement links TRBV3-1 (or the pseudogene TRBV3-2) to TRBJ2-1; no firm D call. CDR3 size: 16 residues. Deletions cut 0 bases from V and 6 bases from J, with 15 bases between. The germline gives CDR1 LGHDT, CDR2 YNNKEL (reference sequence). For the CDR3, the DNA is TGTGCCAGCAGCCAAGAACCGGCCCCTCCATTCAATGAGCAGTTCTTC. It codes for CASSQEPAPPFNEQFF.

J is TRBJ2-1 and V is TRBV14; 11 bases line up with TRBD2. Germline CDR1 reads SGHDN; CDR2 reads FVKESK. The CDR3 consists of 20 residues. Trimming at V came to 0 bases and at J to 0 bases, leaving 10 bases not matched to a gene. DNA of the CDR3: TGTGCCAGCAGCCAAGAAGGGTGGATAGCGGGGGGGCGCTCCTACAATGAGCAGTTCTTC. It specifies CASSQEGWIAGGRSYNEQFF.

The J gene is TRBJ1-1, the V gene TRBV5-1; TRBD1 aligns across 8 bases. Germline loops: CDR1 SGHRS, CDR2 YFSETQ. J lost 3 bases, V lost 4 bases, and 5 bases had no gene match. This CDR3 region has 14 residues. CDR3 region: CASSPDRGYTEAFF. Here the CDR3 DNA reads TGCGCCAGCAGCCCTGACAGGGGCTACACTGAAGCTTTCTTT. Using reference TRBV5-1 and TRBJ1-1 for the parts outside the CDR3, the full variable domain is KAGVTQTPRYLIKTRGQQVTLSCSPISGHRSVSWYQQTPGQGLQFLFEYFSETQRNKGNFPGRFSGRQFSNSRSEMNVSTLELGDSALYLCASSPDRGYTEAFFGQGTRLTVV.

The V gene is TRBV5-6, the J gene TRBJ2-1; unclear D gene. The germline gives CDR1 SGHDT, CDR2 YYEEEE. The CDR3 is 11 residues long. Between the trimmed V and J ends, which lost 2 bases and 3 bases, there was a span of 0 bases. In DNA form, the CDR3 reads TGTGCCAGCAGCTTCTACAATGAGCAGTTCTTC. Translated: CASSFYNEQFF.

V is TRBV4-2 and J is TRBJ1-1; D is uncertain. The length of the CDR3 is 15 residues. V was pared by 0 bases and J by 0 bases, with 8 bases between. Germline values: CDR1 LGHNA, CDR2 YNFKEQ. The CDR3 coding sequence is TGTGCCAGCAGCCAAGACTGGAGTTTGAACACTGAAGCTTTCTTT. Its translation: CASSQDWSLNTEAFF.

This clone was found once. This chain joins TRBV3-1 (or the pseudogene TRBV3-2) and TRBJ2-3; D unresolved. Germline CDR1 and CDR2: LGHDT and YNNKEL (reference sequence). V lost 1 base, J lost 2 bases, and 7 bases lay in between. This CDR3 region has 14 residues. The CDR3 loop reads CASSQGTSTDTQYF. The CDR3 region has the DNA TGTGCCAGCAGCCAAGGAACGTCCACAGATACGCAGTATTTT.

Only a few counts were recorded for this clone. This CDR3 reads CASSLYLGQGAVSTEAFF. The CDR3 DNA is TGTGCCAGCAGTTTATATTTGGGACAGGGGGCGGTGAGCACTGAAGCTTTCTTT. The J gene is TRBJ1-1, the V gene TRBV28, with TRBD1 matching 12 bases. J lost 4 bases, V lost 1 base, and 10 bases had no gene match. CDR1 is MDHEN, CDR2 SYDVKM, per germline. There are 18 residues in the CDR3.

This clone was seen a handful of times. The chain has TRBV29-1 and TRBJ1-3; a possible D gene is TRBD1 (6 bases). V lost 2 bases and J lost 0, with 8 bases in between. The CDR3 sequence is 14 residues long. Germline values: CDR1 SQVTM, CDR2 ANQGSEA. CDR3 region: CSVERQASGNTIYF. The CDR3, as DNA: TGCAGCGTTGAACGACAGGCCTCTGGAAACACCATATATTTT.

This chain connects TRBV4-3 to TRBJ2-7, with 8 bases aligning to TRBD2. V lost 1 base, J lost 0 bases, and 5 bases stayed unmatched. CDR3 size: 16 residues. The germline V gene encodes CDR1 LGHNA and CDR2 YSLEER. The CDR3 loop is CASSQVWLAGSYEQYF. CDR3 sequence (DNA): TGCGCCAGCAGCCAAGTTTGGCTAGCGGGCTCCTACGAGCAGTACTTC.

The chain combines TRBV6-5 with TRBJ1-1; 7 bases match TRBD1. The germline gives CDR1 MNHEY, CDR2 SVGAGI. Germline trimming cut 4 bases from V and 6 bases from J; bases unmatched to any gene: 8. The CDR3 spans 14 residues. The CDR3: CASSSTGRTAEAFF. DNA of the CDR3: TGTGCCAGCAGTTCGACAGGGCGAACCGCTGAAGCTTTCTTT.

This chain joins TRBV12-3 or TRBV12-4 and TRBJ1-1; TRBD1 is a possible D gene (6 bases). The CDR3 covers 13 residues. Trimming pared 6 bases from V and 5 bases from J, leaving 13 bases between. The CDR3 reads CASRSTGHTEAFF. CDR3 coding DNA: TGTGCCAGCAGATCCACAGGGCATACTGAAGCTTTCTTT.

The V call is TRBV12-3 or TRBV12-4, the J call TRBJ1-2; D call uncertain. The CDR3 length is 13 residues. The V end lost 8 bases, the J end lost 3 bases, and 13 bases lay between the germline ends. This CDR3 reads CASRGNSYYGYTF. The CDR3 nucleotides read TGTGCCAGCCGAGGGAACAGTTACTATGGCTACACCTTC.

This rearrangement joins TRBV9 to TRBJ1-6, with D maybe TRBD1 (6 bases). Germline CDR1 SGDLS, CDR2 YYNGEE. This CDR3 contains 16 residues. V was trimmed by 3 bases and J by 8 bases, leaving 18 bases between them. In nucleotides, the CDR3 is TGTGCCAGCAGCGCGTATAGGGGGACACAGTATTCACCCCTCCACTTT. Translation gives CASSAYRGTQYSPLHF.

V and J are TRBV27 and TRBJ1-6; D may be TRBD1 (5 bases). V gave up 5 bases and J gave up 10 bases, with 15 bases separating them. Germline V gene data show CDR1 as MNHEY and CDR2 as SMNVEV (reference sequence). The CDR3 consists of 14 residues. The CDR3 nucleotides read TGTGCCAGCAGTACTCGGGGGTTTGGGTCACCCCTCCACTTT. Residues: CASSTRGFGSPLHF.

V and J are TRBV7-2 and TRBJ1-2; TRBD1 is a possible D gene (6 bases). This CDR3 is 14 amino acids long. Germline V gives CDR1 SGHTA, CDR2 FQGNSA. Deletions cut 3 bases from V and 4 bases from J, with 12 bases between. The CDR3 region is CASSFVGAVYGYTF. CDR3 in DNA: TGTGCCAGCAGCTTCGTGGGGGCTGTCTATGGCTACACCTTC.

The J gene is TRBJ2-5, the V gene TRBV7-9, with TRBD2 matching over 12 bases. The CDR3 spans 15 residues. Trimming at V came to 5 bases and at J to 4 bases, leaving 5 bases not matched to a gene. Per germline, CDR1 SEHNR and CDR2 FQNEAQ (reference sequence). This CDR3 reads CASSLAGLAGETQYF. In DNA, the CDR3 is TGTGCCAGCAGCCTCGCGGGACTAGCGGGAGAGACCCAGTACTTC. Combining the CDR3 with reference TRBV7-9 and TRBJ2-5 gives the whole variable domain DTGVSQNPRHKITKRGQNVTFRCDPISEHNRLYWYRQTLGQGPEFLTYFQNEAQLEKSRLLSDRFSAERPKGSFSTLEIQRTEQGDSAMYLCASSLAGLAGETQYFGPGTRLLVL.

The chain joins TRBV19 to TRBJ1-5; 8 bases line up with TRBD1. Germline lookup yields CDR1 LNHDA and CDR2 SQIVND (reference sequence). V trimming: 6 bases; J trimming: 4 bases; junction bases outside the gene matches: 5. The CDR3 spans 14 residues. The CDR3 is CASSRDRQNQPQHF. The DNA for the CDR3 is TGTGCCAGTAGCAGGGACAGGCAAAATCAGCCCCAGCATTTT.

V usage is TRBV4-3 and J usage is TRBJ2-1; the D is unclear. Germline CDR1 reads LGHNA; CDR2 reads YSLEER. Trimming cost V 0 bases and J 0 bases, with 15 bases left between them. The CDR3 sequence is 18 residues long. The CDR3 bases are TGCGCCAGCAGCCAAGATCTGCTTAGGCCAAACTCCTACAATGAGCAGTTCTTC. It codes for CASSQDLLRPNSYNEQFF.

This sequence joins TRBV5-5 and TRBJ2-7, with D unresolved. The CDR3 covers 14 residues. V dropped 0 bases and J dropped 3 bases, with 10 bases sitting between them. Germline V gene sequence: CDR1 SGHKS, CDR2 YYEKEE (reference sequence). CDR3 sequence reads: CASSLAGFFYEQYF. The CDR3 DNA is TGTGCCAGCAGCTTGGCCGGATTTTTCTACGAGCAGTACTTC.

The chain combines TRBV6-1 with TRBJ1-5; D gene uncertain. V shed 1 base and J shed 0 bases, with 16 bases lying between them. The CDR3 extends over 18 amino acids. The germline CDR1 and CDR2 sequences are MNHNS and SASEGT. The CDR3 sequence is CASSEDGPLHYSNQPQHF. In nucleotides, the CDR3 is TGTGCCAGCAGTGAAGATGGGCCCTTACACTATAGCAATCAGCCCCAGCATTTT.

The rearrangement joins TRBV5-1 to TRBJ2-3, with D unresolved. V was pared by 0 bases and J by 2 bases, with 7 bases between. Germline CDR1 and CDR2: SGHRS and YFSETQ. The CDR3 contains 14 residues. The DNA for the CDR3 is TGCGCCAGCAGCTTGGTAGATACCACAGATACGCAGTATTTT. Encoded protein: CASSLVDTTDTQYF.

The chain employs TRBV24-1 and TRBJ2-5; TRBD1 aligns across 7 bases. The CDR3 runs to 14 residues. The germline CDR1 and CDR2 sequences are KGHDR and SFDVKD. V lost 3 bases and J lost 2; bases outside the gene matches: 2. The CDR3 region is CATSDPGQQETQYF. DNA of the CDR3: TGTGCCACCAGTGATCCGGGACAGCAAGAGACCCAGTACTTC.